One and the same sample provided the 14 T cell receptor beta chains below, sequenced in a study of blood T cell repertoires in COVID-19. Some clones are missing from TCRdb's copy, which holds only in-frame ones; the method was immunoSEQ multiplex PCR. The sample gives approximately 70,000 clones, roughly 85% of which show up once; around 3.5% is in the top ten. Specimen: peripheral blood. Source of these receptors: a woman between 45 and 60 years old with COVID-19, enrolled during active disease.

This clone was seen only once. The chain uses TRBV7-8 and TRBJ2-5, with a tentative D call TRBD2 (7 bases). The CDR3 consists of 13 residues. Germline CDR1 SGHVS, CDR2 FQNEAQ. Trimming shortened V by 8 bases and J by 4 bases, and 14 bases separated the two germline ends. In DNA, the CDR3 is TGTGCCAGCGGGAGGGGGGTGCGAGAGACCCAGTACTTC. Protein product: CASGRGVRETQYF.

CDR3 sequence reads: CASSNTGRTEAFF. Written as DNA, the CDR3 is TGTGCCAGCAGCAATACAGGGAGAACTGAAGCTTTCTTT. The genes are TRBV3-1 (or the pseudogene TRBV3-2) and TRBJ1-1; tentatively, D is TRBD1 (6 bases). Trimming shortened V by 5 bases and J by 5 bases, and 12 bases separated the two germline ends. Germline lookup yields CDR1 LGHDT and CDR2 YNNKEL (reference sequence). The CDR3 extends over 13 amino acids.

The rearrangement uses TRBV5-1 and TRBJ2-5; D not resolved. V shed 5 bases and J shed 5 bases, with 13 bases lying between them. Germline V gene data show CDR1 as SGHRS and CDR2 as YFSETQ. CDR3 length: 13 residues. The CDR3 protein is CASRRSSQETQYF. In nucleotides, the CDR3 is TGCGCCAGCAGACGATCTAGTCAGGAGACCCAGTACTTC.

CDR3 nucleotide sequence: TGTGCCAGCAGCTCGTCTGGCGGGGGCTCCTACGAGCAGTACTTC. Its protein product is CASSSSGGGSYEQYF. This chain links TRBV6-5 with TRBJ2-7, with TRBD2 matching over 7 bases. The length of the CDR3 is 15 residues. The V gene's germline CDR1 is MNHEY and CDR2 SVGAGI. The junction had 8 bases not matched to a gene; V was cut back by 6 bases and J by 0 bases.

The V and J genes are TRBV30 and TRBJ2-2; D unclear. This CDR3 has 12 residues. Germline V gene sequence: CDR1 GTSNPN, CDR2 SVGIG (reference sequence). The V gene lost 0 bases and the J gene lost 6 bases, with 5 bases spanning the gap. The CDR3 DNA sequence: TGTGCCTGGAGTGTTACTCCCGGGGAGCTGTTTTTT. Translation gives CAWSVTPGELFF.

V gene TRBV5-1 combines with J gene TRBJ2-3; D perhaps matches TRBD2 (5 bases). This CDR3 spans 15 amino acids. Trimming removed 0 bases from V and 2 bases from J, with 10 bases in between. The V gene's germline CDR1 is SGHRS and CDR2 YFSETQ. The CDR3, as DNA: TGCGCCAGCAGCTTGGCCAGCGGATCCACAGATACGCAGTATTTT. Translated, it gives CASSLASGSTDTQYF.

This clone occurred once. Written as DNA, the CDR3 is TGTGCCAGCAGTTTATCCTCCGGGACTCGCTACGAGCAGTACTTC. This codes for CASSLSSGTRYEQYF. This chain links TRBV28 with TRBJ2-7; the D gene is possibly TRBD2 (6 bases). Trimming took 1 base from V and 3 from J, leaving 13 bases between them. CDR1 and CDR2 (germline): MDHEN, SYDVKM. CDR3 length equals 15 residues.

The chain couples TRBV14 to TRBJ1-6, with 7 bases lining up with TRBD1. Unmatched junction bases numbered 7, after V lost 3 bases and J lost 5 bases. Germline CDR1 reads SGHDN; CDR2 reads FVKESK. The CDR3 contains 16 residues. The CDR3, as DNA: TGTGCCAGCAGCCAGACGACAGGGCTGAATAATTCACCCCTCCACTTT. It encodes CASSQTTGLNNSPLHF.

CDR3 region: CASSPVTYEQYF. CDR3 coding DNA: TGTGCCAGCAGCCCGGTGACTTACGAGCAGTACTTC. The chain couples TRBV11-2 to TRBJ2-7; no clear D. This CDR3 has 12 amino acids. V was trimmed by 5 bases and J by 4 bases, leaving 9 bases between them. Per the germline V gene, CDR1 is SGHAT and CDR2 is FQNNGV.

V gene TRBV6-2 or TRBV6-3 combines with J gene TRBJ1-6; TRBD1 aligns across 7 bases. The CDR3 length is 17 residues. Germline-derived CDR1 and CDR2 are MNHEY and SVGEGT. Germline trimming cut 2 bases from V and 0 bases from J; bases unmatched to any gene: 4. CDR3 region: CASSYGGQASYNSPLHF. In DNA form, the CDR3 reads TGTGCCAGCAGTTACGGAGGACAGGCCTCCTATAATTCACCCCTCCACTTT.

V is TRBV7-3 and J is TRBJ2-5; TRBD2 aligns across 14 bases. V lost 5 bases and J lost 1; bases outside the gene matches: 6. Looked up from germline, CDR1 is SGHTA and CDR2 is FQGTGA. The CDR3 has 17 amino acids. CDR3 sequence: CASSPGLAGVPQETQYF. The DNA for the CDR3 is TGTGCCAGCAGCCCGGGACTAGCGGGAGTGCCCCAAGAGACCCAGTACTTC.

J is TRBJ2-2 and V is TRBV30, with a weak D call TRBD1 (6 bases). The CDR3 has 18 amino acids. Trimming cost V 1 base and J 0 bases, with 18 bases left between them. Germline CDR1 GTSNPN, CDR2 SVGIG (reference sequence). The CDR3 here is CAWSGMQGTPPNTGELFF. In DNA, the CDR3 is TGTGCCTGGAGTGGGATGCAGGGGACCCCACCGAACACCGGGGAGCTGTTTTTT. The full variable domain, with the rest looked up from reference TRBV30 and TRBJ2-2, is SQTIHQWPATLVQPVGSPLSLECTVEGTSNPNLYWYRQAAGRGLQLLFYSVGIGQISSEVPQNLSASRPQDRQFILSSKKLLLSDSGFYLCAWSGMQGTPPNTGELFFGEGSRLTVL.

The chain has TRBV28 and TRBJ1-5; no clear D. Trimming shortened V by 5 bases and J by 4 bases, and 6 bases separated the two germline ends. The CDR3 extends over 12 amino acids. CDR1 MDHEN and CDR2 SYDVKM come from the germline V gene. The CDR3 here is CASSILNQPQHF. The CDR3 nucleotides are TGTGCCAGCAGTATCTTAAATCAGCCCCAGCATTTT. The whole variable domain, filled in from reference TRBV28 and TRBJ1-5, reads DVKVTQSSRYLVKRTGEKVFLECVQDMDHENMFWYRQDPGLGLRLIYFSYDVKMKEKGDIPEGYSVSREKKERFSLILESASTNQTSMYLCASSILNQPQHFGDGTRLSIL.

The chain has TRBV20-1 and TRBJ2-5, with 9 positions matching TRBD1. V lost 3 bases to trimming and J lost 4 bases; unmatched junction nucleotides: 6. From germline, CDR1 is DFQATT and CDR2 SNEGSKA (reference sequence). This CDR3 has 14 residues. The CDR3 protein is CSASFRQGGETQYF. In DNA form, the CDR3 reads TGCAGTGCTAGTTTTCGACAGGGGGGAGAGACCCAGTACTTC.